This is a list of T cell receptor beta chains from one sample in a study of cytomegalovirus exposure and HLA in healthy donors. Sequenced by immunoSEQ multiplex PCR; TCRdb stores in-frame clones only, minus some. Of under 250,000 clones listed, less than 85% were seen once; the top ten hold roughly 5.7%. What was sequenced was PBMCs. The source is a woman under 30 in good health and CMV-seronegative. Each CDR3 is given without its conserved first and last residue. The order of the fields is CDR3 protein, V gene.

ATISLSGREGVEQF TRBV27
ASRAGNQPQH TRBV2
ASSLVAPGANVLT TRBV2
SVEQSGNTIY TRBV29-1
ASNGDRGNTGELF TRBV19
ASSPGHVNTGELF TRBV5-1
ASRVGGPVTEAF TRBV6-5
ASSSGLASTDTQY TRBV27
ASSAKGESNQPQH TRBV23-1
AWKEQGRNRGTQY TRBV30
ASWSRSYGYT TRBV27
ASSSTSDDQPQH TRBV18
ASTPTSGSYEQY TRBV5-4
ASSHPDRGHRETQY TRBV4-1
ASSSGVSPAGGYT TRBV5-1
ASSNLAGAGTKSYT TRBV25-1
ASSGTHRGLGYGYT TRBV28
ASSLYLAGAPRSRLQETQY TRBV7-3
ASSDRQGGYGYT TRBV19
ASSYSGQLNEQF TRBV6-5
ASSRPRERGMGNYGYT TRBV4-1
ASSLSGNSPLH TRBV7-9
ASSQTRREYGYGYT TRBV6-6
SVAGAETQY TRBV29-1
ASSESQYSYEQY TRBV2
ASSLGTGPYGYT TRBV7-6
ASSPTGVSPKEQY TRBV4-1
ASSLGPALGDNEQF TRBV5-1
ASSEWDPKPNTEAF TRBV2
ASSFWQGSYEQY TRBV28
ASSPAGVPNEQF TRBV5-1
AWRSGSSYEQY TRBV30
ACSFGPPGSGNTIY TRBV9
ASSLEVVSITEAF TRBV7-9
ASSWAVNTEAF TRBV6-5
ATLRGGNTEAF TRBV6-5
ASRGGRGFTGELF TRBV6-1
ASSILGGDSYEQY TRBV19
ASSLVAGTYNEQF TRBV11-1
ASRRDSTYGYT TRBV2
ASSLDRDWNGYT TRBV5-1
ASSPFGQSSGNTIY TRBV18
ASSLGTGGEKLF TRBV9
ASSPGGGGELF TRBV11-3
ASSLGQEWNEQY TRBV5-1
ASSEGSGANVLT TRBV6-4
AISESFGLYGYT TRBV10-3
ASSFKTELYNEQF TRBV5-6
SVEGERGTYEQY TRBV29-1